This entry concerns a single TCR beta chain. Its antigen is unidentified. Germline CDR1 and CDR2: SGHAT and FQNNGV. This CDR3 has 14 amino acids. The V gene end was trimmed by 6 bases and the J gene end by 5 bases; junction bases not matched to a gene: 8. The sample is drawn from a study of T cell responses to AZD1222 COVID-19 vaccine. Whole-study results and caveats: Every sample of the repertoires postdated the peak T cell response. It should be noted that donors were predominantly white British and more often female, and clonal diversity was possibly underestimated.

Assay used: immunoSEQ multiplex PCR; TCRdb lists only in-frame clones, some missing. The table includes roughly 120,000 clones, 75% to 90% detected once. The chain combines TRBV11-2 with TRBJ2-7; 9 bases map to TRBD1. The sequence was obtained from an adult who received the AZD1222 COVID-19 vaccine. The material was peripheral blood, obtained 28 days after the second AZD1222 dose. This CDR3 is CASSILDRGHEQYF. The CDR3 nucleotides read TGTGCCAGCAGTATCCTGGACAGGGGCCACGAGCAGTACTTC. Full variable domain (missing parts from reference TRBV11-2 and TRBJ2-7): EAGVAQSPRYKIIEKRQSVAFWCNPISGHATLYWYQQILGQGPKLLIQFQNNGVVDDSQLPKDRFSAERLKGVDSTLKIQPAKLEDSAVYLCASSILDRGHEQYFGPGTRLTVT.